The T cell receptor beta chain described here comes from a study of T cells in Graves' hyperthyroidism and ophthalmopathy. Study-level background: Sampling of peripheral blood happened at initial diagnosis, prior to any treatment.

There were TCR beta CDR3 regions amplified from RNA transcripts. The HTBI set primed first-round TCR CDR3 RT-PCR. TCRdb analysed the multiplex PCR reads with MiXCR anew, one entry per CDR3 protein. The table includes more than 500,000 distinct CDR3 sequences, about a sixth detected once. CDR3 length: 14 amino acids. From germline, CDR1 is SNHLY and CDR2 FYNNEI. V lost 7 bases and J lost 1; bases outside the gene matches: 4. Ten or more counts support this clonotype. The TCR was taken from a woman younger than 45 with Graves' hyperthyroidism. The material sequenced was blood. J is TRBJ1-1 and V is TRBV2; 9 bases map to TRBD1. The CDR3 coding sequence is TGTGCCAGCATTCGGGACAGGGCGAACACTGAAGCTTTCTTT. This translates into CASIRDRANTEAFF.